These 28 T cell receptor beta chains were sequenced from one sample in a study of cytomegalovirus exposure and HLA in healthy donors. The PCR employed 60 Vbeta primers together with 13 Jbeta primers. Libraries were prepared by immunoSEQ multiplex PCR; TCRdb keeps only in-frame clonotypes and omits some of them. This sample has some 100,000 clones, with approximately 80% found just once. The sequenced sample consisted of PBMCs. The receptor set was obtained from a female donor in good health and CMV-seropositive.

The chain couples TRBV5-6 to TRBJ2-7, with D tentatively TRBD2 (6 bases). The CDR3 loop spans 12 amino acids. V gave up 4 bases and J gave up 7 bases, with 12 bases separating them. Germline V gene data show CDR1 as SGHDT and CDR2 as YYEEEE. CDR3 coding DNA: TGTGCCAGCAGCCAGGCCCGGGGGGAGCAGTACTTC. Its translation is CASSQARGEQYF. The complete variable domain, with remaining parts taken from reference TRBV5-6 and TRBJ2-7, reads DAGVTQSPTHLIKTRGQQVTLRCSPKSGHDTVSWYQQALGQGPQFIFQYYEEEERQRGNFPDRFSGHQFPNYSSELNVNALLLGDSALYLCASSQARGEQYFGPGTRLTVT.

This rearrangement joins TRBV6-5 to TRBJ1-2; the match to TRBD1 covers 7 bases. Per the germline V gene, CDR1 is MNHEY and CDR2 is SVGAGI. The J segment lost 8 bases and the V segment lost 2 bases, leaving 8 bases of the junction unmatched. The CDR3 runs to 14 residues. In nucleotides, the CDR3 is TGTGCCAGCAGTTACGAGAGGGACAGACGGGGCTACACCTTC. Its translation: CASSYERDRRGYTF.

V and J are TRBV19 and TRBJ1-5, with TRBD1 matching over 9 bases. Germline loops: CDR1 LNHDA, CDR2 SQIVND (reference sequence). J lost 3 bases, V lost 7 bases, and 10 bases had no gene match. The CDR3 has 16 amino acids. The CDR3 is CASKPWGQGNNQPQHF. The DNA for the CDR3 is TGTGCCAGTAAGCCCTGGGGACAGGGAAACAATCAGCCCCAGCATTTT.

The chain joins TRBV5-6 to TRBJ2-5; a possible D gene is TRBD1 (6 bases). Trimming took 0 bases from V and 2 from J, leaving 17 bases between them. The germline CDR1 and CDR2 sequences are SGHDT and YYEEEE. The CDR3 length is 17 residues. CDR3 in amino acids: CASSLASGGLRQETQYF. Here the CDR3 DNA reads TGTGCCAGCAGCTTGGCAAGTGGGGGCCTGAGACAAGAGACCCAGTACTTC.

The chain links TRBV27 to TRBJ2-1, with 13 bases lining up with TRBD2. CDR1 and CDR2 from the germline V gene are MNHEY and SMNVEV (reference sequence). The CDR3 contains 15 residues. J was trimmed by 7 bases and V by 7 bases; bases with no gene match: 7. The CDR3 coding sequence is TGTGCCAGCAACTCCGGGACTAGCGGGATGAATGAGCAGTTCTTC. Its translation: CASNSGTSGMNEQFF.

The chain uses TRBV30 and TRBJ2-6; weak D call: TRBD1 (5 bases). Per germline, CDR1 GTSNPN and CDR2 SVGIG (reference sequence). The CDR3 is made up of 16 amino acids. The V gene lost 4 bases and the J gene lost 1 base, with 14 bases spanning the gap. The DNA of the CDR3 is TGTGCCTGGACAAATGGCAGGGTGTCTGGGGCCAACGTCCTGACTTTC. It yields the protein CAWTNGRVSGANVLTF.

V usage is TRBV21-1 and J usage is TRBJ2-7; the D call of TRBD2 is as the table states it, not checked on the DNA. TRBV21-1 is noted as a pseudogene. CDR3 length equals 15 residues. The CDR3 nucleotides are TGTGCCAGCAGCCCGTTCCGAGTGCGAACCTACGAGCAGTACTTC. Translated, it gives CASSPFRVRTYEQYF.

V usage is TRBV21-1 and J usage is TRBJ2-5; TRBD1 is the table's D call, not checked against the DNA. TRBV21-1 is termed a pseudogene. The CDR3 sequence is 18 residues long. The CDR3 nucleotides read TGTGCCAGCAGCAAAGCGCTCGGGGGGACAGGGATGGGAGAGACCCAGTACTTC. Amino acid sequence: CASSKALGGTGMGETQYF.

This clone has just one count. V is TRBV30 and J is TRBJ1-3; D not certain. Trimming took 4 bases from V and 0 from J, leaving 7 bases between them. Per the germline V gene, CDR1 is GTSNPN and CDR2 is SVGIG (reference sequence). The CDR3 totals 13 residues. The CDR3, as DNA: TGTGCCTGGACCTGGAGCTCTGGAAACACCATATATTTT. This sequence encodes CAWTWSSGNTIYF.

This clone was seen a few times. The V call is TRBV5-1, the J call TRBJ2-3; possibly TRBD2 for D (5 bases). The CDR3 contains 17 residues. The germline V and J ends were trimmed by 4 bases and 3 bases, with 21 bases remaining between them. The germline V gene encodes CDR1 SGHRS and CDR2 YFSETQ. CDR3 DNA sequence: TGCGCCAGCAGCCCGGCCAAACTAGGGCGGCCGACAGATACGCAGTATTTT. Protein sequence: CASSPAKLGRPTDTQYF.

For this clone: Additional DNA sequences in this sample encode the identical CDR3. The DNA for the CDR3 is TGTGCCAGCGCACAAGGGGCGAGAACTGAAGCTTTCTTT. It is translated as CASAQGARTEAFF. The chain uses TRBV11-3 and TRBJ1-1; tentative D call: TRBD1 (5 bases). Trimming pared 8 bases from V and 5 bases from J, leaving 15 bases between. CDR3 size: 13 residues. Germline CDR1 reads SGHNT; CDR2 reads YENEEA.

Details on this clone: The junction and the germline gene differ at one end; a read error may be behind it. The rearrangement links TRBV6-5 to TRBJ2-7; 8 bases line up with TRBD1. The CDR3 contains 15 residues. Looked up from germline, CDR1 is MNHEY and CDR2 is SVGAGI. The CDR3 DNA follows: TGTGCCAGCAGTTCCGCCGGGACAGGACGATACGGGCAGTACTTC. Translated, it gives CASSSAGTGRYGQYF.

The genes are TRBV19 and TRBJ2-4; 8 bases match TRBD1. The germline V gene has CDR1 LNHDA and CDR2 SQIVND (reference sequence). Losses at the gene ends were 5 bases for V and 12 bases for J; bases not matched to a gene: 15. CDR3 length: 15 residues. CDR3 in amino acids: CASSPGTGPKDSQYF. Here the CDR3 DNA reads TGTGCCAGTAGTCCAGGGACAGGCCCTAAGGACAGTCAGTACTTC.

The chain employs TRBV6-5 and TRBJ1-2; possible D gene TRBD1, 6 bases. The CDR3 totals 12 residues. Germline CDR1 reads MNHEY; CDR2 reads SVGAGI. V was shortened by 9 bases and J by 8 bases, with 16 bases between the two germline ends. The CDR3 loop is CARRHRALGYTF. As DNA, the CDR3 is TGTGCCAGACGTCACAGGGCATTGGGCTACACCTTC.

J is TRBJ2-3 and V is TRBV12-5; TRBD2 might be the D (7 bases). In germline, CDR1 is LGHNT, CDR2 FRNRAP. Deletions cut 0 bases from V and 4 bases from J, with 17 bases between. This CDR3 has 17 amino acids. In nucleotides, the CDR3 is TGTGCTAGTGGTTTGGTACTGTCGAGGGGGGGACCAGATACGCAGTATTTT. The encoded protein is CASGLVLSRGGPDTQYF.

The CDR3 sequence is CATSRDWTSGSDEQYF. The CDR3 DNA follows: TGTGCCACCAGCAGAGATTGGACTAGCGGGAGTGACGAGCAGTACTTC. The gene calls are TRBV15 and TRBJ2-7; TRBD2 agrees at 13 bases. CDR1 is LNHNV and CDR2 is YYDKDF in the germline V gene (reference sequence). This CDR3 has 16 amino acids. V shed 0 bases and J 5 bases; nucleotides not matched to a gene: 4. The full variable domain, completed using reference TRBV15 and TRBJ2-7, is DAMVIQNPRYQVTQFGKPVTLSCSQTLNHNVMYWYQQKSSQAPKLLFHYYDKDFNNEADTPDNFQSRRPNTSFCFLDIRSPGLGDTAMYLCATSRDWTSGSDEQYFGPGTRLTVT.

This clone was seen more than once but under ten times. The V and J genes are TRBV18 and TRBJ2-6; no reliable D call. The V end was cut by 1 base, the J end by 4 bases, with 5 bases between. Germline values: CDR1 KGHSH, CDR2 LQKENI. CDR3 length: 14 residues. CDR3 in DNA: TGTGCCAGCTCACCACAGACAGGGGCCAACGTCCTGACTTTC. Protein: CASSPQTGANVLTF.

The chain has TRBV5-1 and TRBJ2-3, with 7 positions matching TRBD1. V trimming: 4 bases; J trimming: 2 bases; junction bases outside the gene matches: 7. CDR3 length: 15 amino acids. From germline, CDR1 is SGHRS and CDR2 YFSETQ. CDR3 amino acids: CASSTGTDITDTQYF. The CDR3 coding sequence is TGCGCCAGCAGCACCGGGACAGATATCACAGATACGCAGTATTTT.

The V gene is TRBV2, the J gene TRBJ1-6, with TRBD1 matching 11 bases. Germline V gene lookup returns CDR1 SNHLY and CDR2 FYNNEI. The trim removed 6 bases at V and 7 bases at J, leaving 11 bases unmatched. This CDR3 has 17 amino acids. The CDR3 bases are TGTGCCAGCAGGGACAGGGGGCTCACGCCGGAAAATTCACCCCTCCACTTT. Translated: CASRDRGLTPENSPLHF.

The chain has TRBV6-1 and TRBJ2-7; the match to TRBD1 covers 7 bases. CDR3 length: 13 residues. The ends lost 4 bases at V and 3 bases at J; junction bases unmatched: 3. Germline V CDR1 and CDR2: MNHNS, SASEGT. CDR3 sequence reads: CASSVTGSYEQYF. The CDR3 DNA reads as TGTGCCAGCAGTGTGACAGGGAGCTACGAGCAGTACTTC.

This sequence joins TRBV6-1 and TRBJ2-7, with D perhaps TRBD1 (7 bases). CDR1 MNHNS and CDR2 SASEGT come from the germline V gene. The germline V and J ends were trimmed by 6 bases and 1 base, with 13 bases remaining between them. This CDR3 region has 14 residues. CDR3: CASSVTGRSYEQYF. CDR3 bases: TGTGCCAGCAGCGTGACAGGGAGGTCCTACGAGCAGTACTTC.

The chain is built from TRBV5-5 and TRBJ2-2; D gene unclear. This CDR3 is built from 16 residues. Trimming left V 4 bases short and J 0 bases short, with 13 bases between. Germline loops: CDR1 SGHKS, CDR2 YYEKEE (reference sequence). The CDR3 bases are TGTGCCAGCAGCAGTAAGCCAAAGACGAACACCGGGGAGCTGTTTTTT. This gives the protein CASSSKPKTNTGELFF.

This chain joins TRBV10-2 and TRBJ1-6; the D is unclear. Germline V gives CDR1 WSHSY, CDR2 SAAADI. V was cut by 0 bases and J by 10 bases, with 13 bases left in between. The CDR3 is 15 residues long. CDR3 sequence reads: CASSESPGNLSPLHF. CDR3 nucleotides: TGCGCCAGCAGTGAGTCGCCCGGGAATCTCTCACCCCTCCACTTT.

The genes are TRBV19 and TRBJ1-5; tentative D call: TRBD1 (6 bases). Per germline, CDR1 LNHDA and CDR2 SQIVND (reference sequence). CDR3 length: 15 residues. Between the trimmed V and J ends, which lost 6 bases and 2 bases, there was a span of 14 bases. CDR3 amino acids: CASSLQGNGNQPQHF. CDR3 sequence (DNA): TGTGCCAGTAGCCTCCAGGGGAACGGCAATCAGCCCCAGCATTTT.

The CDR3 DNA reads TGTGCCAGCAGCAAAGATGGACGGGACAGGGTTGGTAACCTAACTAACCAGCCCCAGCATTTT. Protein product: CASSKDGRDRVGNLTNQPQHF. V and J are TRBV21-1 and TRBJ1-5; TRBD1 is taken as the D call from the table, unchecked against the DNA. TRBV21-1 is described as a pseudogene. CDR3 length equals 21 residues.

The chain carries TRBV11-2 and TRBJ2-7; 9 bases agree with TRBD1. Germline values: CDR1 SGHAT, CDR2 FQNNGV. This CDR3 region has 13 residues. The J segment lost 4 bases and the V segment lost 6 bases, leaving 4 bases of the junction unmatched. CDR3 protein: CASRRDRGYEQYF. CDR3 nucleotide sequence: TGTGCCAGCAGGCGTGACAGGGGGTACGAGCAGTACTTC.

This clone was counted a few times. V gene TRBV5-1 combines with J gene TRBJ1-1, with 7 bases identical to TRBD1. Germline V CDR1 and CDR2: SGHRS, YFSETQ. After removal of 4 bases from V and 0 bases from J, the junction contained 6 bases not matched to a gene. The CDR3 is made up of 15 amino acids. CDR3 loop: CASSLQGSLNTEAFF. CDR3 coding DNA: TGCGCCAGCAGCCTACAGGGGTCCCTGAACACTGAAGCTTTCTTT.

Comment on this clone: Compared with germline, one end of the junction differs, possibly owing to a read error. The rearrangement joins TRBV5-1 to TRBJ2-6; weak D call: TRBD1 (7 bases). This CDR3 contains 17 residues. Per the germline V gene, CDR1 is SGHRS and CDR2 is YFSETQ. The CDR3 DNA reads as TGCGCCAGCAGCCTCACGACAGGGTTGCGCGGGGCCAACGGCCTGACTTTC. As protein: CASSLTTGLRGANGLTF.